This TCR beta chain was sequenced during a study of T cell responses to AZD1222 COVID-19 vaccine. Study as a whole: Second-dose recipients at about 4 or about 12 weeks were treated as one pooled group. Findings and caveats of the study: Once two AZD1222 doses were given, Spike-specific TCR breadth and depth went up. The donor cohort was predominantly white British with a female majority, and clonal diversity may have been underestimated. The CD4 TCRs associated with vaccination extended across spike and predominated at 160-218 and 743-854.

CDR3 size: 14 residues. The V end was cut by 3 bases, the J end by 5 bases, with 13 bases between. Germline lookup yields CDR1 LNHDA and CDR2 SQIVND (reference sequence). The assay was immunoSEQ multiplex PCR, and TCRdb's table has in-frame clones only and misses some. The table includes over 110,000 clones, about 92% detected once. For this clone: No antigen is known for it.

The material was peripheral blood, obtained on day 0 of AZD1222 vaccination. This receptor was obtained from an adult in good health. The J gene is TRBJ2-5, the V gene TRBV19; either TRBD1 or TRBD2 may supply D (6 bases each). The CDR3 coding sequence is TGTGCCAGTAGTATCGGGGGCGGGTCGGAGACCCAGTACTTC. Encoded protein: CASSIGGGSETQYF.